This is a list of T cell receptor beta chains from one sample in a study of glioma-infiltrating T cells after dendritic cell vaccination. Clones were read by immunoSEQ multiplex PCR, and TCRdb kept only the in-frame ones, dropping some. Of 80,000 to 100,000 clones in the sample, approximately 80% were seen once. This specimen was blood, taken before dendritic cell vaccination. The receptors shown here come from a human donor with glioblastoma. CDR3s include the opening cysteine and the closing phenylalanine or tryptophan. D genes are given only for firm matches. Size tells how often a clone was seen (once, few, many) or the class of an expanded clone, and some rows leave it out.

CDR3 DNA,CDR3 protein,V gene,D gene,J gene,clone size
TGTGCCAGTAGATCTAGCGGGAGTACCTACGAGCAGTACTTC,CASRSSGSTYEQYF,TRBV19,TRBD2,TRBJ2-7,NA
TGCGCCAGCAGCTCATTGACAGGGGGAAGTGAAAAACTGTTTTTT,CASSSLTGGSEKLFF,TRBV5-1,TRBD1,TRBJ1-4,few
TGTGCCATCAGAAAAGAGGGGGCGGGAGGAGGTAACTATGGCTACACCTTC,CAIRKEGAGGGNYGYTF,TRBV10-3,TRBD1,TRBJ1-2,few
TGTGCCAGCAGTGGTCAGGGTTACATTCAGTACTTC,CASSGQGYIQYF,TRBV2,NA,TRBJ2-4,NA
TGTGCCAGCAGTGTTCCTAGCGGGAGCACAGATACGCAGTATTTT,CASSVPSGSTDTQYF,TRBV6-1,TRBD2,TRBJ2-3,NA
TGTGCCAGCAGCTTGGACAGGGGGACCTACGAGCAGTACTTC,CASSLDRGTYEQYF,TRBV5-4,TRBD1,TRBJ2-7,NA
TGTGCCACCAGCAGAGTGGCAGGGGGAGAGACCCAGTACTTC,CATSRVAGGETQYF,TRBV15,TRBD1,TRBJ2-5,NA
TGTGCCAGCAGTTATACCAGACTAGCGGAGAGCTCCTACAATGAGCAGTTCTTC,CASSYTRLAESSYNEQFF,TRBV27,TRBD2,TRBJ2-1,NA
TGCAGCGTTGAGCCTAGCGGGATGATCTACAATGAGCAGTTCTTC,CSVEPSGMIYNEQFF,TRBV29-1,TRBD2,TRBJ2-1,NA
TGTGCCATCAGAGAGCCCGGGACAGGGACCCACACCATATATTTT,CAIREPGTGTHTIYF,TRBV10-3,TRBD1,TRBJ1-3,NA
TGCGCCAGCAGTTACAGGGGAAGTCATAACGAGCAGTACTTC,CASSYRGSHNEQYF,TRBV10-2,TRBD1,TRBJ2-7,NA
TGTGCCAGCAGCTTAACATTTCGGCGGGGCGCAGACTATGGCTACACCTTC,CASSLTFRRGADYGYTF,TRBV7-3,NA,TRBJ1-2,NA
TGTGCCAGCAGTGGGCCTCGGGACACTCACTACGAGCAGTACTTC,CASSGPRDTHYEQYF,TRBV7-6,NA,TRBJ2-7,NA
TGTGCCACCAGCGCCCTCGGCGGGGGGAGCAAAAACATTCAGTACTTC,CATSALGGGSKNIQYF,TRBV15,TRBD2,TRBJ2-4,NA
TGCGCCAGCAGAGCAGGGTCCTCCTACAATGAGCAGTTCTTC,CASRAGSSYNEQFF,TRBV5-1,NA,TRBJ2-1,NA
TGTGCCAGCAGCATTTGGACAGGGAAGGAAGAAAAACTGTTTTTT,CASSIWTGKEEKLFF,TRBV7-9,TRBD1,TRBJ1-4,few
TGTGCCAGCAGTGAAGCCCCCCGTCTTAATGAGCAGTTCTTC,CASSEAPRLNEQFF,TRBV2,NA,TRBJ2-1,NA
TGTGCCACCAGCAGCTACTATTTTAGCAATCAGCCCCAGCATTTT,CATSSYYFSNQPQHF,TRBV15,NA,TRBJ1-5,few
TGTGCCAGCAGTCTCCGGTCGGAGGGTGAAGCTTTCTTT,CASSLRSEGEAFF,TRBV28,NA,TRBJ1-1,NA
TGTGCCAGCAGCTTAGGAACAGGGACGCTACGTTTT,CASSLGTGTLRF,TRBV7-8,NA,TRBJ2-3,NA
TGTGCCAGCAGCCCCCGCAGGGGGGCCTCTAGCACAGATACGCAGTATTTT,CASSPRRGASSTDTQYF,TRBV14,NA,TRBJ2-3,NA
TGTGCCAGCAGTATCCCGGACAGGGCTGGAAACACCATATATTTT,CASSIPDRAGNTIYF,TRBV28,TRBD1,TRBJ1-3,NA
TGTGCTAGCAGCTCCGGGACTAGGGGGAATGAGCAGTTCTTC,CASSSGTRGNEQFF,TRBV7-7,TRBD2,TRBJ2-1,NA
TGTGCCAGCAAGGGTAGAACTAGGTCGGGTGAGCAGTACTTC,CASKGRTRSGEQYF,TRBV13,NA,TRBJ2-7,NA
TGTGCCAGCATAGGGGGTACCGGCTCCTACGAGCAGTACTTC,CASIGGTGSYEQYF,TRBV6-5,NA,TRBJ2-7,NA
TGTGCCAGCACCATTCCTGAATGGGGAGACGGTGGCTACACCTTC,CASTIPEWGDGGYTF,TRBV6-5,NA,TRBJ1-2,few
TGTGCCAGCGTACCGCCGGGACAGGGCTCTGGAAACACCATATATTTT,CASVPPGQGSGNTIYF,TRBV28,TRBD1,TRBJ1-3,once